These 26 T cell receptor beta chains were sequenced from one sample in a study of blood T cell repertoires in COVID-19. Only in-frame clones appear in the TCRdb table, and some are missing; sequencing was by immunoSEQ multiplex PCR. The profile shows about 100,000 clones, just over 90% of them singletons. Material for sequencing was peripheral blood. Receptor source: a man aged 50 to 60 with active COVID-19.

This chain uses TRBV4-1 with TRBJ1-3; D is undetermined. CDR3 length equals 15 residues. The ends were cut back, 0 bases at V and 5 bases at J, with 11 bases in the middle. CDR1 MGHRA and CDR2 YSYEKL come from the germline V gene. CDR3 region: CASSQEMDFRNTIYF. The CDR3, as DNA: TGCGCCAGCAGCCAAGAAATGGACTTTAGAAACACCATATATTTT.

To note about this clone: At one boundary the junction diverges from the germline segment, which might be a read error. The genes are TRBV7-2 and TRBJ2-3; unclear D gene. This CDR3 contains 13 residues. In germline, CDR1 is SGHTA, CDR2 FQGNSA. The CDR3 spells CASRYTGTDTQYF. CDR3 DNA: TGTGCGAGCAGATACACCGGCACAGATACGCAGTATTTT.

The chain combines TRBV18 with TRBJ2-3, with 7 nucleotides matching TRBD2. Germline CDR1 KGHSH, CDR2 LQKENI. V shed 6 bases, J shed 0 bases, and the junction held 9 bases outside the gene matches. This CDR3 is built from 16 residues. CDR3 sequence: CASSRSSGASTDTQYF. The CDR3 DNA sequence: TGTGCCAGCTCCCGATCAAGCGGGGCTAGCACAGATACGCAGTATTTT.

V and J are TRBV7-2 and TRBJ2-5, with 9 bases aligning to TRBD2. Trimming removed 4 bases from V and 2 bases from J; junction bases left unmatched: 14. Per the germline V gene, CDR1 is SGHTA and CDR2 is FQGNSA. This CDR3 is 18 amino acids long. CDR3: CASSSRLSGRWGQETQYF. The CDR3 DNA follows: TGTGCCAGCAGCTCACGCCTTAGCGGGAGATGGGGACAAGAGACCCAGTACTTC.

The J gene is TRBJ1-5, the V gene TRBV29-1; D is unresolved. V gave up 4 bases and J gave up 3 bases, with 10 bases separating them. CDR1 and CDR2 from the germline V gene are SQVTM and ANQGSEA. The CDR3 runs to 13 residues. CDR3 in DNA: TGCAGCGTTGCGGGGTCCCCCAATCAGCCCCAGCATTTT. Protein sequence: CSVAGSPNQPQHF.

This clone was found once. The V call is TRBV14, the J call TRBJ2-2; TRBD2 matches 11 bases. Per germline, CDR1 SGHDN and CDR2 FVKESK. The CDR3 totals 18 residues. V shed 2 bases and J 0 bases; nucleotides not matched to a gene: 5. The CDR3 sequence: CASSQPGLAATNTGELFF. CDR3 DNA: TGTGCCAGCAGCCAACCGGGACTAGCGGCGACGAACACCGGGGAGCTGTTTTTT.

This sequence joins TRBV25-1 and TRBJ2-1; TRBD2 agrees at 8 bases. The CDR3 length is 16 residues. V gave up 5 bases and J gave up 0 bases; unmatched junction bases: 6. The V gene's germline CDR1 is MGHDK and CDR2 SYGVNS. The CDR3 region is CASSTSGGRSYNEQFF. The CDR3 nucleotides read TGTGCCAGCAGTACCAGCGGGGGCCGCTCCTACAATGAGCAGTTCTTC.

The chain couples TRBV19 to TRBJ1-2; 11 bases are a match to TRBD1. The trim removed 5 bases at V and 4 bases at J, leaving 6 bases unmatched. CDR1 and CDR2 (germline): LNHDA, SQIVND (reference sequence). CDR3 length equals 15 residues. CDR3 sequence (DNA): TGTGCCAGTAGTCCACGGGACAGGGGGGGCTATGGCTACACCTTC. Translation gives CASSPRDRGGYGYTF.

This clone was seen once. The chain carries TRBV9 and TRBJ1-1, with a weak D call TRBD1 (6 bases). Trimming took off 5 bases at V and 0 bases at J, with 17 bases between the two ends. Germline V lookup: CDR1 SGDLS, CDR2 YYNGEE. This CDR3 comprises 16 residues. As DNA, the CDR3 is TGTGCCAGCAGTCGGACAGACGTAATCATGAACACTGAAGCTTTCTTT. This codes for CASSRTDVIMNTEAFF.

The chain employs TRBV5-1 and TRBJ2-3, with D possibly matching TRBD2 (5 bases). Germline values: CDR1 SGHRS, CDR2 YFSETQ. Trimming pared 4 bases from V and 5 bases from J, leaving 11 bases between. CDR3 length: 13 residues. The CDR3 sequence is CASSERGIDTQYF. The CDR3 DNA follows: TGCGCCAGCAGCGAACGAGGGATAGATACGCAGTATTTT. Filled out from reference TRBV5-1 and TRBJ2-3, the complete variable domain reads KAGVTQTPRYLIKTRGQQVTLSCSPISGHRSVSWYQQTPGQGLQFLFEYFSETQRNKGNFPGRFSGRQFSNSRSEMNVSTLELGDSALYLCASSERGIDTQYFGPGTRLTVL.

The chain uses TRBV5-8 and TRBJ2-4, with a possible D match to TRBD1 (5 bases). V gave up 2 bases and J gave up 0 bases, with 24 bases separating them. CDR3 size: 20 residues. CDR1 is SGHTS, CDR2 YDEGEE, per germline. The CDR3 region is CASSFAPVSRLGAAKNIQYF. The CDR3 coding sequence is TGTGCCAGCAGCTTTGCCCCTGTTTCGAGACTTGGGGCAGCCAAAAACATTCAGTACTTC.

CDR3 sequence: CASSRQDFYGYTF. DNA for the CDR3: TGTGCCAGTAGTAGACAGGACTTCTATGGCTACACCTTC. The chain combines TRBV19 with TRBJ1-2; D might be TRBD1 (6 bases). Germline loops: CDR1 LNHDA, CDR2 SQIVND (reference sequence). The CDR3 has 13 residues. Trimming removed 4 bases from V and 4 bases from J, with 10 bases in between.

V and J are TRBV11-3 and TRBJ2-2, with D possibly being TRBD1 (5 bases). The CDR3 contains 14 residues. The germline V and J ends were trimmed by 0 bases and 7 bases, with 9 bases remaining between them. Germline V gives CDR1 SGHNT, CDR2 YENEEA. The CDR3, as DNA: TGTGCCAGCAGCTTAGACCGTAGGGGCGGGGAGCTGTTTTTT. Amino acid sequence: CASSLDRRGGELFF.

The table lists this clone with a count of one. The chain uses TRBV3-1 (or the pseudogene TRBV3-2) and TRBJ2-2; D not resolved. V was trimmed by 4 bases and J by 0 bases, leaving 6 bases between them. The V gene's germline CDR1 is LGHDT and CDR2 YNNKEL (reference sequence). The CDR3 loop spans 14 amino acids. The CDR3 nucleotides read TGTGCCAGCAGCCTCATGTCGAACACCGGGGAGCTGTTTTTT. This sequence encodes CASSLMSNTGELFF.

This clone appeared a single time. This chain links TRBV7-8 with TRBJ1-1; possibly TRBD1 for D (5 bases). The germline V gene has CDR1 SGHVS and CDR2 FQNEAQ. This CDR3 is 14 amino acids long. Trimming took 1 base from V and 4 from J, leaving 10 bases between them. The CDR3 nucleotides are TGTGCCAGCAGCTTAGTAGGGGTGAGCACTGAAGCTTTCTTT. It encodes CASSLVGVSTEAFF.

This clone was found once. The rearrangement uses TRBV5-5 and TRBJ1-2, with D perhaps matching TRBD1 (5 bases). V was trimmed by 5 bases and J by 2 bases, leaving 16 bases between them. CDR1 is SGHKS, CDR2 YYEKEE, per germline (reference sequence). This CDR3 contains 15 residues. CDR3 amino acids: CASRPVVGQNYGYTF. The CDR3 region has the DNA TGTGCCAGCAGACCGGTCGTGGGGCAAAACTATGGCTACACCTTC.

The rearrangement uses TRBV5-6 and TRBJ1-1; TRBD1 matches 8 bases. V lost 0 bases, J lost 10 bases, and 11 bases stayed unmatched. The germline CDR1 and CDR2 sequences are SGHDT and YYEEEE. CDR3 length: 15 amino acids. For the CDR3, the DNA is TGTGCCAGCAGCTTGGGTTCGGTCAGGGGGCGGACAGCTTTCTTT. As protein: CASSLGSVRGRTAFF.

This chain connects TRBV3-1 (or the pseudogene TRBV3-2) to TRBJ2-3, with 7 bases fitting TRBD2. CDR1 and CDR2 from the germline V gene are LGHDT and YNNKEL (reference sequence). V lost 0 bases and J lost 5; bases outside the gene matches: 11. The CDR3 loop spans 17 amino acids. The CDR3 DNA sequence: TGTGCCAGCAGCCAAGATCGTAGCGGGCGTACGGGAGATACGCAGTATTTT. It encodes CASSQDRSGRTGDTQYF.

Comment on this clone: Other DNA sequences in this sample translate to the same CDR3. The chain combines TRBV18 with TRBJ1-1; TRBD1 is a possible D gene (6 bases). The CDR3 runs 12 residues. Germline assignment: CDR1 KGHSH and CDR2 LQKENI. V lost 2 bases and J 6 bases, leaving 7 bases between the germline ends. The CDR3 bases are TGTGCCAGCTCACCAGGGGGCGCTGAAGCTTTCTTT. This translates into CASSPGGAEAFF. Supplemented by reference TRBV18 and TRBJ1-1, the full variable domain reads NAGVMQNPRHLVRRRGQEARLRCSPMKGHSHVYWYRQLPEEGLKFMVYLQKENIIDESGMPKERFSAEFPKEGPSILRIQQVVRGDSAAYFCASSPGGAEAFFGQGTRLTVV.

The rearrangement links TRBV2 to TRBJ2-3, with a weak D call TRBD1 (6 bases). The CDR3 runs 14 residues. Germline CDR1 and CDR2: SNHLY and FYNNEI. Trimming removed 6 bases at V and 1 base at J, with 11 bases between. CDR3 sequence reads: CASSGQLGTDTQYF. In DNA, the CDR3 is TGTGCCAGCAGCGGACAGTTGGGCACAGATACGCAGTATTTT. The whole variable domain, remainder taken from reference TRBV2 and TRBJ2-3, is EPEVTQTPSHQVTQMGQEVILRCVPISNHLYFYWYRQILGQKVEFLVSFYNNEISEKSEIFDDQFSVERPDGSNFTLKIRSTKLEDSAMYFCASSGQLGTDTQYFGPGTRLTVL.

The CDR3 here is CASSVGGQGYGYTF. The CDR3 DNA reads as TGTGCCAGCAGCGTAGGAGGTCAGGGGTATGGCTACACCTTC. The V call is TRBV9, the J call TRBJ1-2, with D possibly matching TRBD1 (6 bases). Germline loops: CDR1 SGDLS, CDR2 YYNGEE. The CDR3 has 14 residues. Trimming took 0 bases from V and 5 from J, leaving 11 bases between them.

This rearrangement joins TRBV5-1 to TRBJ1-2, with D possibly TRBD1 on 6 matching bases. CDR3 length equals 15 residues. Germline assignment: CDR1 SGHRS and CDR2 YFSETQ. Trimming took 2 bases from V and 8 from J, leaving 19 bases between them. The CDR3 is CASSFVGGRSPGYTF. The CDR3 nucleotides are TGCGCCAGCAGCTTTGTAGGGGGAAGGTCTCCGGGCTACACCTTC.

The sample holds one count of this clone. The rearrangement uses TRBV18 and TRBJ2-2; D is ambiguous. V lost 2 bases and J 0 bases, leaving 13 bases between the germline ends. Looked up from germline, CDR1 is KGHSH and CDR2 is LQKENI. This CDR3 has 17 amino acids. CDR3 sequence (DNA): TGTGCCAGCTCACCATCTCTAGACTCCTCGAACACCGGGGAGCTGTTTTTT. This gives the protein CASSPSLDSSNTGELFF.

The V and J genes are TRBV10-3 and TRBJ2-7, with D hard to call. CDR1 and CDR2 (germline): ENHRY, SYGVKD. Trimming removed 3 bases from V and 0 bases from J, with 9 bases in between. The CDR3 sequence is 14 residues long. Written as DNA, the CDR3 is TGTGCCATCAGTGATTTAGTAAGCTCCTACGAGCAGTACTTC. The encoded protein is CAISDLVSSYEQYF.

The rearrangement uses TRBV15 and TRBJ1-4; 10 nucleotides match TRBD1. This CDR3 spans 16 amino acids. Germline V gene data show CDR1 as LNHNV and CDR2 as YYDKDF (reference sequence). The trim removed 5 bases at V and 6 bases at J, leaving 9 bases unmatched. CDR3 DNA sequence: TGTGCCACCAGCGGCAAAGCGGGGACAGGGGATGAAAAACTGTTTTTT. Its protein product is CATSGKAGTGDEKLFF.

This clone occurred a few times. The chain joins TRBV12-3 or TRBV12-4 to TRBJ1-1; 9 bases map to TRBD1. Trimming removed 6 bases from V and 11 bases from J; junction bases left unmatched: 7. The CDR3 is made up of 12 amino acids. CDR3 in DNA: TGTGCCAGCAGATCCACAGGGGGCGACGCTTTCTTT. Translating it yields CASRSTGGDAFF.